This T cell receptor beta chain was observed in a study of T cell changes during pregnancy in multiple sclerosis. Data came from immunoSEQ multiplex PCR; TCRdb stores just in-frame clones and leaves some out. Here the sample spans roughly 25,000 clones, 88% being singletons. In germline, CDR1 is SGHDT, CDR2 YYEEEE. Trimming took 3 bases from V and 4 from J; bases not matched to a gene: 8. The CDR3 is made up of 17 amino acids. This clone was observed a single time. The V gene is TRBV5-6, the J gene TRBJ2-1; 12 bases fit TRBD2. The material was CD4+ T cells from peripheral blood mononuclear cells, obtained in the first trimester of pregnancy. The sequence was obtained from a female donor in good health, enrolled as a control in a pregnancy study. The DNA for the CDR3 is TGTGCCAGCAGCTATCTGACTAGCGGGAGTTCGTACAATGAGCAGTTCTTC. Translation gives CASSYLTSGSSYNEQFF. The full variable domain, its missing parts supplied by reference TRBV5-6 and TRBJ2-1, is DAGVTQSPTHLIKTRGQQVTLRCSPKSGHDTVSWYQQALGQGPQFIFQYYEEEERQRGNFPDRFSGHQFPNYSSELNVNALLLGDSALYLCASSYLTSGSSYNEQFFGPGTRLTVL.